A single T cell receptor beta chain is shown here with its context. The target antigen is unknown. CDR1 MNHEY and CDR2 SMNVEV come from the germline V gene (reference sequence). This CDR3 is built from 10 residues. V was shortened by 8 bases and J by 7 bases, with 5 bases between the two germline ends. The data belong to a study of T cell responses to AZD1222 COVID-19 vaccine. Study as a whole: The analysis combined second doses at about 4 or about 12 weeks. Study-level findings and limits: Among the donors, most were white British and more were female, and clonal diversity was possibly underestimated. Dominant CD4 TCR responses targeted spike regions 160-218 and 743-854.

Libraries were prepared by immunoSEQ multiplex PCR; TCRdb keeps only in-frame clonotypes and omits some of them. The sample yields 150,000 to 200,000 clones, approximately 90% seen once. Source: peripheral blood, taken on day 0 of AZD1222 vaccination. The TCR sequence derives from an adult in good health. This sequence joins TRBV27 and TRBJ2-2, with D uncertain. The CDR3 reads CASGGGELFF. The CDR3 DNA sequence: TGTGCCAGCGGCGGCGGGGAGCTGTTTTTT.